What follows are 10 T cell receptor beta chains derived from one specimen sequenced in a study of cytomegalovirus exposure and HLA in healthy donors. Vbeta (60) and Jbeta (13) primers were used in the PCR. Libraries were prepared by immunoSEQ multiplex PCR; TCRdb keeps only in-frame clonotypes and omits some of them. The repertoire includes 150,000 or so clones, around 80% of them detected once, and roughly an eighth sits in the top ten. Source material: PBMCs. The receptors were sampled from a man aged 35 to 55 in good health and CMV-seropositive.

V usage is TRBV6-1 and J usage is TRBJ1-3; no definite D call. V lost 2 bases to trimming and J lost 4 bases, with 9 bases between them. This CDR3 has 14 amino acids. Germline CDR1 is MNHNS and CDR2 is SASEGT. This CDR3 reads CASSESGVGNTIYF. The CDR3 bases are TGTGCCAGCAGTGAAAGCGGGGTCGGAAACACCATATATTTT.

V gene TRBV9 combines with J gene TRBJ2-2; a weak D match, TRBD2 (6 bases). The CDR3 is 17 residues long. Germline V CDR1 and CDR2: SGDLS, YYNGEE. The V and J ends lost 0 bases and 1 base respectively, with 13 bases between them. In DNA form, the CDR3 reads TGTGCCAGCAGCGTAGATAGCAGGAGGGTGAACACCGGGGAGCTGTTTTTT. Translated: CASSVDSRRVNTGELFF.

V and J are TRBV11-2 and TRBJ2-4; TRBD2 aligns across 7 bases. CDR3 length: 17 residues. J was trimmed by 0 bases and V by 6 bases; bases with no gene match: 11. Germline CDR1 is SGHAT and CDR2 is FQNNGV. CDR3 DNA: TGTGCCAGCAGGAGTTGGGGGGGATCGCGAGCCAAAAACATTCAGTACTTC. Translated, it gives CASRSWGGSRAKNIQYF.

This chain uses TRBV2 with TRBJ1-5; the D is unclear. CDR1 SNHLY and CDR2 FYNNEI come from the germline V gene. Trimming removed 2 bases at V and 3 bases at J, with 11 bases between. This CDR3 comprises 15 residues. The CDR3 here is CASSEPGRPNQPQHF. CDR3 coding DNA: TGTGCCAGCAGTGAACCTGGGAGGCCCAATCAGCCCCAGCATTTT.

The chain employs TRBV7-9 and TRBJ2-3; 7 bases align to TRBD2. V lost 1 base, J lost 2 bases, and 3 bases stayed unmatched. The CDR3 totals 15 residues. CDR1 and CDR2 (germline): SEHNR, FQNEAQ (reference sequence). The CDR3 loop reads CASSLGGGNTDTQYF. CDR3 in DNA: TGTGCCAGCAGCTTAGGCGGGGGAAACACAGATACGCAGTATTTT.

The rearrangement joins TRBV7-2 to TRBJ2-3; possibly TRBD2 for D (6 bases). The CDR3 extends over 14 amino acids. Germline V CDR1 and CDR2: SGHTA, FQGNSA. V lost 5 bases to trimming and J lost 1 base, with 10 bases between them. This CDR3 is CASSPLAGTDTQYF. CDR3 DNA sequence: TGTGCCAGCAGCCCCTTAGCGGGCACAGATACGCAGTATTTT. The full variable domain, rest sourced from reference TRBV7-2 and TRBJ2-3, is GAGVSQSPSNKVTEKGKDVELRCDPISGHTALYWYRQSLGQGLEFLIYFQGNSAPDKSGLPSDRFSAERTGGSVSTLTIQRTQQEDSAVYLCASSPLAGTDTQYFGPGTRLTVL.

This chain uses TRBV9 with TRBJ2-4; a possible D gene is TRBD1 (5 bases). Germline assignment: CDR1 SGDLS and CDR2 YYNGEE. V was clipped by 0 bases and J by 1 base, with 8 bases between them. The CDR3 consists of 15 residues. CDR3 loop: CASSVAAGAKNIQYF. The CDR3 bases are TGTGCCAGCAGCGTAGCAGCAGGGGCCAAAAACATTCAGTACTTC.

The genes are TRBV5-1 and TRBJ1-2; D ambiguous. Germline values: CDR1 SGHRS, CDR2 YFSETQ. The ends were cut back, 4 bases at V and 8 bases at J, with 9 bases in the middle. This CDR3 is built from 11 residues. CDR3 residues: CASSNSKGYTF. CDR3 bases: TGCGCCAGCAGCAACAGTAAAGGCTACACCTTC.

The gene calls are TRBV6-1 and TRBJ1-5; D not resolved. V lost 4 bases, J lost 8 bases, and 18 bases lay in between. Germline V lookup: CDR1 MNHNS, CDR2 SASEGT. The CDR3 runs 15 residues. As DNA, the CDR3 is TGTGCCAGCAGTGCTGGTGGGCAGCCCTGGGAGCCCCAGCATTTT. Translating gives CASSAGGQPWEPQHF.

The rearrangement links TRBV19 to TRBJ2-2; 8 bases are shared with TRBD1. This CDR3 spans 16 amino acids. Looked up from germline, CDR1 is LNHDA and CDR2 is SQIVND (reference sequence). J lost 10 bases, V lost 7 bases, and 17 bases had no gene match. In DNA, the CDR3 is TGTGCCAGTAATCATCTCAGGACAGGGCTGGTGGAGGAGCTGTTTTTT. It yields the protein CASNHLRTGLVEELFF.